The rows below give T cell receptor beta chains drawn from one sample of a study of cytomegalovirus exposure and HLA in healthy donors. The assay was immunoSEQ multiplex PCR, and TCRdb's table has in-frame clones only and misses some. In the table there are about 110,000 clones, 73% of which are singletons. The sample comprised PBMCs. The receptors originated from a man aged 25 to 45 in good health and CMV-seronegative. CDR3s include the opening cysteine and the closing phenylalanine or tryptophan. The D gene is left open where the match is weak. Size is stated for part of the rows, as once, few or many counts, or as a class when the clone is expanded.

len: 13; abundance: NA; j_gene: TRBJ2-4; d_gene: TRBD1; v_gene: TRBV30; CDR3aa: CAWTTGTPGIQYF; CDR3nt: TGTGCCTGGACGACAGGGACCCCCGGCATTCAGTACTTC
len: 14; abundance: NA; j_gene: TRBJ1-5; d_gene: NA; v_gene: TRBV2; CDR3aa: CASSEANRDQPQHF; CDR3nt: TGTGCCAGCAGTGAAGCAAACAGGGATCAGCCCCAGCATTTT
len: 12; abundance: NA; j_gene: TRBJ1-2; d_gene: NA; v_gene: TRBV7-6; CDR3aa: CASSSPQGGYTF; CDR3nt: TGTGCCAGCAGCTCCCCCCAGGGGGGCTACACCTTC
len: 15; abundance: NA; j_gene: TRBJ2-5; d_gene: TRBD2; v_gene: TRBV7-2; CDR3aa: CASSFSGGALETQYF; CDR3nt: TGTGCCAGCAGCTTTAGCGGGGGGGCATTAGAGACCCAGTACTTC
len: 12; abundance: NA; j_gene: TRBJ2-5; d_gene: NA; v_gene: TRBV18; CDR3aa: CASSPEELTQYF; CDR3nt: TGTGCCAGCTCACCAGAGGAACTTACCCAGTACTTC
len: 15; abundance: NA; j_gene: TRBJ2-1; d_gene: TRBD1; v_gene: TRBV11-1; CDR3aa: CASTMTGGFYNEQFF; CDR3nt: TGTGCCAGCACTATGACAGGGGGCTTTTACAATGAGCAGTTCTTC
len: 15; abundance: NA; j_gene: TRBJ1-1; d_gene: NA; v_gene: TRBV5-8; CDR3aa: CASSLWGEGNTEAFF; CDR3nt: TGTGCCAGCAGCTTGTGGGGCGAAGGGAACACTGAAGCTTTCTTT
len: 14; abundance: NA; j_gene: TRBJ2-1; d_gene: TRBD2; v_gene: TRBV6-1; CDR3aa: CASSVLADNNEQFF; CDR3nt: TGTGCCAGCAGTGTCCTAGCGGACAACAATGAGCAGTTCTTC
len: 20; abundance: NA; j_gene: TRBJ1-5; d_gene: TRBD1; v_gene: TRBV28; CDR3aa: CASLAAWTWTTGGGNQPQHF; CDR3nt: TGTGCCAGCCTAGCAGCCTGGACATGGACAACAGGGGGCGGGAATCAGCCCCAGCATTTT
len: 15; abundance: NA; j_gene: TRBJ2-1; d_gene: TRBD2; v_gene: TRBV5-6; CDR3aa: CASSLGAGGRNEQFF; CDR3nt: TGTGCCAGCAGCTTAGGGGCGGGGGGTAGGAATGAGCAGTTCTTC
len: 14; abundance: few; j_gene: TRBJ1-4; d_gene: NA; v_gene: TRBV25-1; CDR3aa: CASSESGPNEKLFF; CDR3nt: TGTGCCAGCAGTGAATCAGGGCCTAATGAAAAACTGTTTTTT
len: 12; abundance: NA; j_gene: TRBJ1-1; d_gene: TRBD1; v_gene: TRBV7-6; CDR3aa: CASSLNRGKAFF; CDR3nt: TGTGCCAGCAGCTTGAACAGGGGTAAAGCTTTCTTT
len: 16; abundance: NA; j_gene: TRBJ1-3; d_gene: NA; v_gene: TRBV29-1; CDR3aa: CSVEDRSGYSGNTIYF; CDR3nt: TGCAGCGTTGAAGATCGCTCGGGGTACTCTGGAAACACCATATATTTT
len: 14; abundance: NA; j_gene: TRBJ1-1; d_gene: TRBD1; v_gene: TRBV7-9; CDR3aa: CASSSTGGRTEAFF; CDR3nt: TGTGCCAGCAGCTCAACAGGGGGAAGGACTGAAGCTTTCTTT
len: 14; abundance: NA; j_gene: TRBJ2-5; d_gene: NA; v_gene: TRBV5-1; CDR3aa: CASSPGGVWETQYF; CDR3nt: TGCGCCAGCAGCCCTGGAGGGGTTTGGGAGACCCAGTACTTC
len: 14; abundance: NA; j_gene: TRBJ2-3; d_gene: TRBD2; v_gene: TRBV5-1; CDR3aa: CASSYGLAPDTQYF; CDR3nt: TGCGCCAGCAGTTATGGACTAGCGCCAGATACGCAGTATTTT
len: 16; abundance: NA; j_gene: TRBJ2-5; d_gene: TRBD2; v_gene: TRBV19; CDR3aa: CASSRFGGGAGETQYF; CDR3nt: TGTGCCAGTAGTAGGTTCGGCGGGGGGGCCGGGGAGACCCAGTACTTC
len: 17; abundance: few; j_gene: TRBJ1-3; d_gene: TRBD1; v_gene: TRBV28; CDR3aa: CASGGTGATLSGNTIYF; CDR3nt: TGTGCCAGCGGGGGGACAGGGGCTACTCTCTCTGGAAACACCATATATTTT
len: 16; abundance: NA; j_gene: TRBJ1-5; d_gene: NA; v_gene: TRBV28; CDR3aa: CASSSTGTYSNQPQHF; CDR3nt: TGTGCCAGCAGTTCCACCGGGACATATAGCAATCAGCCCCAGCATTTT
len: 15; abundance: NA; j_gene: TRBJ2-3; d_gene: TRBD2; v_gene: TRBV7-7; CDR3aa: CASSLGTSATDTQYF; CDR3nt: TGTGCCAGCAGCTTAGGCACTAGCGCCACAGATACGCAGTATTTT
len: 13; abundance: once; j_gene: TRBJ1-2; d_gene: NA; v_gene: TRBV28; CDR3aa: CASNLDNNYGYTF; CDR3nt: TGTGCCAGCAACCTGGACAATAACTATGGCTACACCTTC
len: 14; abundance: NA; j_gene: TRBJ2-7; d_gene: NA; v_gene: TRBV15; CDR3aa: CATSRDLLAYEQYF; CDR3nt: TGTGCCACCAGCAGAGATCTACTCGCCTACGAGCAGTACTTC
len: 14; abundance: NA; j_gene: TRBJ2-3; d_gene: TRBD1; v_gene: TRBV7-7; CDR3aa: CASSPDREADTQYF; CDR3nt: TGTGCCAGCAGCCCAGACAGGGAAGCAGATACGCAGTATTTT
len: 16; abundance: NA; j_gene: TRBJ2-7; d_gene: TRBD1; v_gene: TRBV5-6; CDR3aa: CASSYLSTGGSYEQYF; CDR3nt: TGTGCCAGCAGCTACCTCTCGACAGGGGGGTCCTACGAGCAGTACTTC
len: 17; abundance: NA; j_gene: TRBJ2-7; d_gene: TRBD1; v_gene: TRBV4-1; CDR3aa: CASSQVLKETGTYEQYF; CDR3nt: TGCGCCAGCAGCCAAGTCCTGAAGGAGACAGGGACGTACGAGCAGTACTTC
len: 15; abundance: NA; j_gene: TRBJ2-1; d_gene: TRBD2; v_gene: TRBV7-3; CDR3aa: CASSPRRAGYGEQFF; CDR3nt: TGTGCCAGCAGCCCTCGTCGAGCGGGGTACGGTGAGCAGTTCTTC
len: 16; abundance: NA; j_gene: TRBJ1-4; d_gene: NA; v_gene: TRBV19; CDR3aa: CASSRTRGTIGEKLFF; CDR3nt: TGTGCCAGTAGTCGTACCCGGGGGACGATTGGGGAAAAACTGTTTTTT
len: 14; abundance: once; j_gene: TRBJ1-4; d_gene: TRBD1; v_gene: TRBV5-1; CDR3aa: CASSRGQGREKLFF; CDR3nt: TGCGCCAGCAGCCGTGGACAGGGCAGGGAAAAACTGTTTTTT
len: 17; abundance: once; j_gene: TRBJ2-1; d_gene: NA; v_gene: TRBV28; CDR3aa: CASRSRGFRKNYNEQFF; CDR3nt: TGTGCCAGCAGATCACGAGGGTTTAGGAAAAACTACAATGAGCAGTTCTTC
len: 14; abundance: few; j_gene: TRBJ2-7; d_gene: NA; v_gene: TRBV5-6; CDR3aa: CASSPSGAPYEQYF; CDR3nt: TGTGCCAGCAGCCCCTCAGGGGCGCCCTACGAGCAGTACTTC
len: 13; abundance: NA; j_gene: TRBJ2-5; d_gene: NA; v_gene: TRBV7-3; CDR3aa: CASSLSYQETQYF; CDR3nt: TGTGCCAGCAGCTTGTCGTACCAAGAGACCCAGTACTTC
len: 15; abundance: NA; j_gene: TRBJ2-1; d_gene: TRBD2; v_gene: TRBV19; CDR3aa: CASSIGRGISNEQFF; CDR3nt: TGTGCCAGTAGTATAGGGCGGGGGATATCTAATGAGCAGTTCTTC
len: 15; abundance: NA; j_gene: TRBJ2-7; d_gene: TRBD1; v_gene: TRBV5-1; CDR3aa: CASSPQGASANEQYF; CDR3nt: TGCGCCAGCAGCCCACAGGGGGCAAGCGCGAACGAGCAGTACTTC
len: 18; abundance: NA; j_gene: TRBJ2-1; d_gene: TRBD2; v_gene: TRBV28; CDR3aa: CASRGTSGFPSTRNEQFF; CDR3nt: TGTGCCAGCAGGGGGACTAGCGGGTTCCCCTCTACGAGAAATGAGCAGTTCTTC
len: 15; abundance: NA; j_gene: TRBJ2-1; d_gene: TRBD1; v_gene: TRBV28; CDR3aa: CASKPPGQGYNEQFF; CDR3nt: TGTGCCAGCAAACCTCCGGGACAGGGATACAATGAGCAGTTCTTC
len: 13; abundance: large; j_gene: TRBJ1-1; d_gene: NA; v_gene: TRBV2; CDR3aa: CASRRDMNTEAFF; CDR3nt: TGTGCCAGCAGACGCGATATGAACACTGAAGCTTTCTTT
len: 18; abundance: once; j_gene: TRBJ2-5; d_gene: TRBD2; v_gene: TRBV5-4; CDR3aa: CASSLSAQGLAAGETQYF; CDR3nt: TGTGCCAGCAGCTTGTCGGCCCAGGGACTAGCGGCTGGAGAGACCCAGTACTTC
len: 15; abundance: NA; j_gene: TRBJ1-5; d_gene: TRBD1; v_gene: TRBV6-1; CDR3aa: CASSDVRTGAQPQHF; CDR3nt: TGTGCCAGCAGTGACGTTAGGACAGGGGCTCAGCCTCAGCATTTT
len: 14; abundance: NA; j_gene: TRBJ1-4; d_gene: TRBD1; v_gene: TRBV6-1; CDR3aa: CASSVSWTGEKLFF; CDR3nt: TGTGCCAGCAGTGTCTCCTGGACAGGAGAAAAACTGTTTTTT
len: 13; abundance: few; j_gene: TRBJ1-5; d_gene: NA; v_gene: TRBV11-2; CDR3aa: CASSPDRNQPQHF; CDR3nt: TGTGCCAGCAGCCCTGACAGAAATCAGCCCCAGCATTTT
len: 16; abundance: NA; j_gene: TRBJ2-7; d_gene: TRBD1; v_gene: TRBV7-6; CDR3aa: CASSPAPDQGAAAALF; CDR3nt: TGTGCCAGCAGCCCAGCCCCGGACCAGGGGGCGGCAGCGGCTCTCTTC
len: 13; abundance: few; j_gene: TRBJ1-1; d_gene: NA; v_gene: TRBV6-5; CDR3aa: CASSYSWNTEAFF; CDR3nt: TGTGCCAGCAGTTACTCCTGGAACACTGAAGCTTTCTTT